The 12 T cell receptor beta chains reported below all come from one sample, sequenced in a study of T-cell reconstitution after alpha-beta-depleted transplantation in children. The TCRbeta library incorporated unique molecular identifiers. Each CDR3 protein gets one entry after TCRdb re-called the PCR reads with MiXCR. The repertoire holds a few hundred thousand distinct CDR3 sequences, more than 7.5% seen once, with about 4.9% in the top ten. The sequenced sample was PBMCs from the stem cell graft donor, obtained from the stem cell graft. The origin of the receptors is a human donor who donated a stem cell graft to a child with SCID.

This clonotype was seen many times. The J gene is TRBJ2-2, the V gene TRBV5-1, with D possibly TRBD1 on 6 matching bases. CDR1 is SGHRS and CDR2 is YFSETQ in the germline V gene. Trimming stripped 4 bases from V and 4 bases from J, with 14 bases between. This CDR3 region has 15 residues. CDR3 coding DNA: TGCGCCAGCAGCCAAAGCAGGGGACCCACCGGGGAGCTGTTTTTT. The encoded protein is CASSQSRGPTGELFF.

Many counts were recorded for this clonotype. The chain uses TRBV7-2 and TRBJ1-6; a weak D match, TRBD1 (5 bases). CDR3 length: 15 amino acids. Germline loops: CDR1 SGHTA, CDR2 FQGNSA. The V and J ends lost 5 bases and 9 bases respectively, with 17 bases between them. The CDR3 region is CASSPPRGSTSPLHF. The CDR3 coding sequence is TGTGCCAGCAGCCCCCCCCGGGGCTCAACTTCACCCCTCCACTTT.

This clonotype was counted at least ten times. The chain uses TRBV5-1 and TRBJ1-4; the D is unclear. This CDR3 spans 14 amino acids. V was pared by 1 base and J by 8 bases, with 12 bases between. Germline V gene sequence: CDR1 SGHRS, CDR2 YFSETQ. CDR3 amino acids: CASSLYFGKEKLFF. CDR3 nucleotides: TGCGCCAGCAGCTTGTATTTCGGAAAGGAAAAACTGTTTTTT. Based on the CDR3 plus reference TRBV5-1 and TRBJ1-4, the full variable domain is KAGVTQTPRYLIKTRGQQVTLSCSPISGHRSVSWYQQTPGQGLQFLFEYFSETQRNKGNFPGRFSGRQFSNSRSEMNVSTLELGDSALYLCASSLYFGKEKLFFGSGTQLSVL.

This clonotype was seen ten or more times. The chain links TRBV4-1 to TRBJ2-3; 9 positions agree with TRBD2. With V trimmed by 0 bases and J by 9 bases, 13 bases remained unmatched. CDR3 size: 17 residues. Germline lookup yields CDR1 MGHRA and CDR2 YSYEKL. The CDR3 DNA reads TGCGCCAGCAGCCAAGACCTATCTGTAGCGGGGGTCTTGACGCAGTATTTT. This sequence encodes CASSQDLSVAGVLTQYF.

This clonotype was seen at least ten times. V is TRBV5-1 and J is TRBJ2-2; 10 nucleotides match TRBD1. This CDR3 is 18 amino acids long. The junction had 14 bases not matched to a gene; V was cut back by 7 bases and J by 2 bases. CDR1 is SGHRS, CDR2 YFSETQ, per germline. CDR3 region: CASSQGDRGEVNTGELFF. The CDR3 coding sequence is TGCGCCAGCTCCCAGGGGGACAGGGGCGAGGTTAACACCGGGGAGCTGTTTTTT.

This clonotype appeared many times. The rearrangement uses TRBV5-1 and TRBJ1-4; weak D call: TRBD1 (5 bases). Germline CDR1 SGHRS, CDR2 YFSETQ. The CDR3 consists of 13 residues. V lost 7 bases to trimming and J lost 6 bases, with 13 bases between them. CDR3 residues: CASRDLGDEKLFF. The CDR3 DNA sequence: TGCGCCAGCCGTGACCTGGGGGATGAAAAACTGTTTTTT. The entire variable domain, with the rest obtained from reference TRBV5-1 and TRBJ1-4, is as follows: KAGVTQTPRYLIKTRGQQVTLSCSPISGHRSVSWYQQTPGQGLQFLFEYFSETQRNKGNFPGRFSGRQFSNSRSEMNVSTLELGDSALYLCASRDLGDEKLFFGSGTQLSVL.

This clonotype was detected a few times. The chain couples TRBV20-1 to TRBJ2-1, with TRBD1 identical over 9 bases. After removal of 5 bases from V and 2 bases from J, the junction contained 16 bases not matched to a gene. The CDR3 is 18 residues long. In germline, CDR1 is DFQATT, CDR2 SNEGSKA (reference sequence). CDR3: CSAWGGTGKLGPYNEQFF. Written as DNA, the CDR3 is TGCAGTGCTTGGGGGGGGACAGGGAAATTAGGGCCCTACAATGAGCAGTTCTTC.

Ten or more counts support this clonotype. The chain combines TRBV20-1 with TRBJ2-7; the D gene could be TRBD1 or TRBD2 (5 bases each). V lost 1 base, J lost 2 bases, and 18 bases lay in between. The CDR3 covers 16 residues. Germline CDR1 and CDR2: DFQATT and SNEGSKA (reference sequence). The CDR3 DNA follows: TGCAGTGCTAGAGGAATGGGGGTAGGTGGGACCTACGAGCAGTACTTC. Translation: CSARGMGVGGTYEQYF.

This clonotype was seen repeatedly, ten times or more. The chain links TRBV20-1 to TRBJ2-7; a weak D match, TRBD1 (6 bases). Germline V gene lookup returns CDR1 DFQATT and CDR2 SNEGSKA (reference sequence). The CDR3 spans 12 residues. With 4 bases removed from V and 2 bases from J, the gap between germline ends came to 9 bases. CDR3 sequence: CSAMGATYEQYF. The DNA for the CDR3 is TGCAGTGCTATGGGGGCAACCTACGAGCAGTACTTC.

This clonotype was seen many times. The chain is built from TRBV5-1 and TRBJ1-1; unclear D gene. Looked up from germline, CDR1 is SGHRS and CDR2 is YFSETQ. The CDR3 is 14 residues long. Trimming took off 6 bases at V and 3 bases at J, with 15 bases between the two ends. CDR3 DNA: TGCGCCAGCACCTGGCTCGGCAGCTACACTGAAGCTTTCTTT. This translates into CASTWLGSYTEAFF.

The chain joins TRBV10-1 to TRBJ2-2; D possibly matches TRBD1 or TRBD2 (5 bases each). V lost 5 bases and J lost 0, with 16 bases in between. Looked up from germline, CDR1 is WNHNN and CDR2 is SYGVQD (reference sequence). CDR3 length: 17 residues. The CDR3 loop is CASSPQGASANTGELFF. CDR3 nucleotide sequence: TGCGCCAGCAGTCCTCAGGGAGCCTCAGCGAACACCGGGGAGCTGTTTTTT.

CDR3 residues: CSVEVRGGINTEAFF. The CDR3 region has the DNA TGCAGCGTTGAAGTAAGGGGGGGTATCAACACTGAAGCTTTCTTT. The V call is TRBV29-1, the J call TRBJ1-1; perhaps TRBD1 as D (6 bases). The CDR3 spans 15 residues. The V end lost 1 base, the J end lost 2 bases, and 14 bases lay between the germline ends. Looked up from germline, CDR1 is SQVTM and CDR2 is ANQGSEA.